This TCR beta chain derives from a study of cytomegalovirus exposure and HLA in healthy donors. Both 60 Vbeta primers and 13 Jbeta primers went into the PCR. TCRdb keeps only in-frame clones here, not all; method: immunoSEQ multiplex PCR. In the table there are 150,000 to 170,000 clones, 80% of which are singletons. V lost 5 bases and J lost 11; bases outside the gene matches: 9. The CDR3 has 14 amino acids. Germline CDR1 MGHRA, CDR2 YSYEKL. General study results and limits: Usually a TCR sequence was rare, but some public TCRs were found in many donors. HLA restriction was apparent for most CMV-associated TCR beta chains in a later analysis. An analysis was carried out at a later point. It showed that HLA-associated TCR beta chains were more clonally expanded than equally common non-associated chains.

This clone has only a few counts. What it binds is not known. This clonotype was sampled from a man aged 30-40 years in good health and CMV-seropositive. The chain combines TRBV4-1 with TRBJ2-5; 12 positions agree with TRBD2. Sample: PBMCs. CDR3: CASSTTSGSWEQYF. CDR3 nucleotides: TGCGCCAGCAGCACGACTAGCGGGAGTTGGGAGCAGTACTTC.